This T cell receptor beta chain was identified during a study of shared clonotypes between healthy human individuals. Study-level information: Donors had three CD4 naive, three CD4 memory, two CD8 naive and one CD8 memory plate apiece.

This clone was detected a few times. CDR1 KGHSH and CDR2 LQKENI come from the germline V gene. The V gene end was trimmed by 4 bases and the J gene end by 5 bases; junction bases not matched to a gene: 5. This CDR3 has 15 residues. The repertoire was sequenced with immunoSEQ multiplex PCR; TCRdb's copy has only in-frame clones and lacks some. Of fewer than 400,000 clones listed, less than 85% are singletons. This sequence originates from a man younger than 45 in good health. The chain has TRBV18 and TRBJ1-5, with 10 nucleotides matching TRBD1. The sample taken for sequencing was memory CD4+ T cells sorted from blood. Subset indicated: CD45RA-negative fraction. The CDR3 nucleotides are TGTGCCAGCTCACTCGACAGGGGGCCCTATCAGCCCCAGCATTTT. The encoded protein is CASSLDRGPYQPQHF.